This record covers a single T cell receptor beta chain. Those enrolled, adults aged about 18 to 89 years, came from 24 US areas. Authors' methods: Estimated nucleated cell counts came from reference gene primer amplification. Clones were read by immunoSEQ multiplex PCR, and TCRdb kept only the in-frame ones, dropping some. V, J and clone size derive from that table, while D and trimming were established from the DNA sequence. The data show approximately 65,000 clones, about four fifths seen once. Germline CDR1 and CDR2: LGHNA and YNFKEQ. V shed 1 base and J shed 5 bases, with 20 bases lying between them. The length of the CDR3 is 17 residues. These data are taken from a study of blood T cell repertoires in COVID-19.

The chain links TRBV4-2 to TRBJ1-2; D call uncertain. Sequencing was performed on PBMCs or T cells enriched from blood (not recorded which). The clonotype originates from a woman in her 40s with acute COVID-19. The CDR3 bases are TGTGCCAGCAGCCAAGTTGTGAGGCGGGGTTTAGGGTATGGCTACACCTTC. Encoded protein: CASSQVVRRGLGYGYTF.